Each of the 30 T cell receptor beta chains below was sequenced from the same sample in a study of beta chain features in type 1 diabetes. Since all of the isolated RNA was reverse transcribed, expressed TCRB transcripts were what got sequenced. Method: immunoSEQ multiplex PCR; TCRdb's copy keeps in-frame clones and lacks some. The sample yields about 290,000 clones, 8% seen once. Material for sequencing was central memory CD4+ T cells from blood. All receptors come from a woman aged 18-29 years in good health.

The chain joins TRBV18 to TRBJ2-4; weak D call: TRBD1 (6 bases). The CDR3 length is 14 residues. Germline V lookup: CDR1 KGHSH, CDR2 LQKENI. V shed 2 bases and J shed 9 bases, with 14 bases lying between them. The CDR3 loop reads CASSPVRDTGIQYF. CDR3 sequence (DNA): TGTGCCAGCTCACCAGTGAGGGACACTGGCATTCAGTACTTC. Combining the CDR3 with reference TRBV18 and TRBJ2-4 gives the whole variable domain NAGVMQNPRHLVRRRGQEARLRCSPMKGHSHVYWYRQLPEEGLKFMVYLQKENIIDESGMPKERFSAEFPKEGPSILRIQQVVRGDSAAYFCASSPVRDTGIQYFGAGTRLSVL.

This clone was counted a few times. This chain uses TRBV19 with TRBJ2-1; 10 bases line up with TRBD2. Per the germline V gene, CDR1 is LNHDA and CDR2 is SQIVND (reference sequence). The CDR3 is made up of 18 amino acids. V lost 6 bases and J lost 4; bases outside the gene matches: 15. Written as DNA, the CDR3 is TGTGCCAGTAGCCTAGTAGCGGGGGGCTCCAAAGGGTACAATGAGCAGTTCTTC. Its protein product is CASSLVAGGSKGYNEQFF.

This clone was picked up a small number of times. The rearrangement joins TRBV5-1 to TRBJ2-5; D uncertain. CDR3 size: 15 residues. Trimming removed 0 bases from V and 0 bases from J, with 9 bases in between. Germline V gene lookup returns CDR1 SGHRS and CDR2 YFSETQ. Written as DNA, the CDR3 is TGCGCCAGCAGCTTGGGTACAGCGTACCAAGAGACCCAGTACTTC. Translated: CASSLGTAYQETQYF. Using reference TRBV5-1 and TRBJ2-5 for the parts outside the CDR3, the full variable domain is KAGVTQTPRYLIKTRGQQVTLSCSPISGHRSVSWYQQTPGQGLQFLFEYFSETQRNKGNFPGRFSGRQFSNSRSEMNVSTLELGDSALYLCASSLGTAYQETQYFGPGTRLLVL.

This clone has a handful of counts. V usage is TRBV5-5 and J usage is TRBJ2-1; D not resolved. The ends were cut back, 1 base at V and 9 bases at J, with 8 bases in the middle. This CDR3 is 12 amino acids long. Germline V gene sequence: CDR1 SGHKS, CDR2 YYEKEE (reference sequence). The CDR3 nucleotides are TGTGCCAGCAGCTTGTGGGGTGGTGAGCAGTTCTTC. This gives the protein CASSLWGGEQFF.

J is TRBJ2-3 and V is TRBV27, with 10 nucleotides matching TRBD2. The CDR3 length is 14 residues. Germline V CDR1 and CDR2: MNHEY, SMNVEV (reference sequence). Germline trimming cut 8 bases from V and 3 bases from J; bases unmatched to any gene: 5. CDR3 residues: CASGASGSTDTQYF. The DNA of the CDR3 is TGTGCCAGCGGCGCTAGCGGGAGTACAGATACGCAGTATTTT.

This clone was counted a few times. J is TRBJ2-1 and V is TRBV19; perhaps D is TRBD1 or TRBD2 (5 bases each). Germline V gene lookup returns CDR1 LNHDA and CDR2 SQIVND (reference sequence). This CDR3 is 13 amino acids long. Trimming took 3 bases from V and 8 from J, leaving 11 bases between them. CDR3 loop: CASSMGTRDEQFF. As DNA, the CDR3 is TGTGCCAGTAGTATGGGGACCCGGGATGAGCAGTTCTTC. Drawing the rest from reference TRBV19 and TRBJ2-1, the complete variable domain is DGGITQSPKYLFRKEGQNVTLSCEQNLNHDAMYWYRQDPGQGLRLIYYSQIVNDFQKGDIAEGYSVSREKKESFPLTVTSAQKNPTAFYLCASSMGTRDEQFFGPGTRLTVL.

This clone has only a few counts. The J gene is TRBJ1-6, the V gene TRBV19; the D is unclear. Trimming pared 7 bases from V and 7 bases from J, leaving 11 bases between. The CDR3 contains 13 residues. Germline values: CDR1 LNHDA, CDR2 SQIVND (reference sequence). The CDR3 reads CASTPDPNSPLHF. In DNA, the CDR3 is TGTGCCAGTACTCCAGACCCGAATTCACCCCTCCACTTT.

This clone was counted between two and nine times. The gene calls are TRBV5-1 and TRBJ1-5, with TRBD1 matching 8 bases. Germline V gene data show CDR1 as SGHRS and CDR2 as YFSETQ. Trimming took 0 bases from V and 2 from J; bases not matched to a gene: 1. The CDR3 totals 15 residues. In DNA, the CDR3 is TGCGCCAGCAGCTTGGGGGGACAGGGCAATCAGCCCCAGCATTTT. Its protein is CASSLGGQGNQPQHF.

This clone has just a few counts. The V gene is TRBV7-2, the J gene TRBJ2-5; D may be TRBD1 or TRBD2 (6 bases each). This CDR3 has 15 amino acids. In germline, CDR1 is SGHTA, CDR2 FQGNSA. V was trimmed by 5 bases and J by 5 bases, leaving 18 bases between them. The CDR3 coding sequence is TGTGCCAGCAGCCCCAGGGACAAGGGGAGGGAGACCCAGTACTTC. It is translated as CASSPRDKGRETQYF.

This clone was found a few times. This chain joins TRBV7-9 and TRBJ2-1; 7 nucleotides align to TRBD1. From germline, CDR1 is SEHNR and CDR2 FQNEAQ (reference sequence). The CDR3 contains 12 residues. After removal of 8 bases from V and 9 bases from J, the junction contained 7 bases not matched to a gene. The CDR3 nucleotides read TGTGCCAGCGGTGGACAGGCGGGTGAGCAGTTCTTC. Translating gives CASGGQAGEQFF.

The V and J genes are TRBV2 and TRBJ1-5; TRBD1 matches at 9 bases. Germline-derived CDR1 and CDR2 are SNHLY and FYNNEI. With 7 bases clipped from V and 7 bases from J, the junction kept 5 bases outside the gene matches. The CDR3 is 13 amino acids. The CDR3 region is CASMGTGKQPQHF. The CDR3 nucleotides read TGTGCCAGCATGGGGACAGGGAAGCAGCCCCAGCATTTT.

This rearrangement joins TRBV5-4 to TRBJ2-3; 8 bases match TRBD2. Germline CDR1 is SGHNT and CDR2 is YYREEE (reference sequence). Losses at the gene ends were 0 bases for V and 7 bases for J; bases not matched to a gene: 16. The CDR3 is 18 residues long. CDR3 in DNA: TGTGCCAGCAGCTTGGCTGCTTGGTCCGGGACTAGTTATTATACGCAGTATTTT. It codes for CASSLAAWSGTSYYTQYF.

This clone was seen more than once but under ten times. The chain combines TRBV12-5 with TRBJ2-1; the D gene is possibly TRBD1 (6 bases). V was cut by 7 bases and J by 8 bases, with 12 bases left in between. Germline CDR1 reads LGHNT; CDR2 reads FRNRAP. The CDR3 length is 12 residues. DNA of the CDR3: TGTGCTAGTGTCAGGGGCAGGGATGAGCAGTTCTTC. Its translation: CASVRGRDEQFF.

In its sample, this clone was seen a few times. The V gene is TRBV13, the J gene TRBJ2-7; D may match TRBD1 or TRBD2 (5 bases each). This CDR3 spans 14 amino acids. V was pared by 2 bases and J by 0 bases, with 8 bases between. In germline, CDR1 is PRHDT, CDR2 FYEKMQ (reference sequence). The DNA for the CDR3 is TGTGCCAGCAGCTTACGGGGCGACTCCTACGAGCAGTACTTC. Translation: CASSLRGDSYEQYF.

The V gene is TRBV4-1, the J gene TRBJ2-3; TRBD1 might be the D (5 bases). V was cut by 0 bases and J by 0 bases, with 10 bases left in between. The CDR3 covers 16 residues. The germline CDR1 and CDR2 sequences are MGHRA and YSYEKL. Here the CDR3 reads CASSQEGRASTDTQYF. The CDR3 DNA sequence: TGCGCCAGCAGCCAAGAGGGCAGGGCTAGCACAGATACGCAGTATTTT.

This clone appeared a few times. V and J are TRBV23-1 and TRBJ1-1; 12 bases are shared with TRBD1. TRBV23-1 is known as an ORF, though its function is uncertain. The CDR3 runs 17 residues. Unmatched junction bases numbered 14, after V lost 9 bases and J lost 3 bases. CDR3: CASPVRGQGATDTEAFF. The CDR3 DNA reads TGCGCCAGTCCCGTCCGGGGACAGGGGGCGACGGACACTGAAGCTTTCTTT.

The chain joins TRBV18 to TRBJ1-2; no clear D. There are 13 residues in the CDR3. Per germline, CDR1 KGHSH and CDR2 LQKENI. The germline V and J ends were trimmed by 4 bases and 6 bases, with 12 bases remaining between them. DNA for the CDR3: TGTGCCAGCTCACTCCGGACGGATAATGGCTACACCTTC. This codes for CASSLRTDNGYTF.

The rearrangement uses TRBV7-2 and TRBJ2-2; 7 bases are a match to TRBD2. In germline, CDR1 is SGHTA, CDR2 FQGNSA. Losses at the gene ends were 5 bases for V and 5 bases for J; bases not matched to a gene: 11. The CDR3 runs to 16 residues. The CDR3 nucleotides read TGTGCCAGCAGCCTCTGGGATGGCGGGAGAACCGGGGAGCTGTTTTTT. Translation gives CASSLWDGGRTGELFF.

A few counts support this clone. The V call is TRBV4-3, the J call TRBJ2-7, with 10 bases identical to TRBD1. The ends lost 3 bases at V and 4 bases at J; junction bases unmatched: 3. The CDR3 runs 14 residues. Per germline, CDR1 LGHNA and CDR2 YSLEER. The DNA of the CDR3 is TGCGCCAGCAGCCATCGGACAGGGGGATACGAGCAGTACGTC. This translates into CASSHRTGGYEQYV.

This clone was observed at least ten times. CDR3 in DNA: TGTGCCAGTAGCACGACCGGGGCCAAAAACATTCAGTACTTC. Protein: CASSTTGAKNIQYF. The chain carries TRBV19 and TRBJ2-4, with unresolved D. Germline V gene lookup returns CDR1 LNHDA and CDR2 SQIVND (reference sequence). Trimming took off 6 bases at V and 1 base at J, with 10 bases between the two ends. The CDR3 has 14 amino acids.

This chain links TRBV9 with TRBJ2-5, with 8 bases lining up with TRBD1. The ends lost 4 bases at V and 5 bases at J; junction bases unmatched: 10. The CDR3 extends over 15 amino acids. Germline CDR1 reads SGDLS; CDR2 reads YYNGEE. CDR3 DNA sequence: TGTGCCAGCAGCCATTCCCCAGGGGGCAGGGAGACCCAGTACTTC. Translated: CASSHSPGGRETQYF.

V gene TRBV19 combines with J gene TRBJ2-1; the D is unclear. The CDR3 covers 14 residues. V lost 7 bases, J lost 4 bases, and 14 bases lay in between. CDR1 and CDR2 (germline): LNHDA, SQIVND (reference sequence). CDR3 coding DNA: TGTGCCAGTACCGAAAGGGCTGAATACAATGAGCAGTTCTTC. Its translation is CASTERAEYNEQFF.

The gene calls are TRBV4-1 and TRBJ1-1; TRBD1 is a possible D gene (6 bases). The CDR3 is 15 residues long. Trimming took off 4 bases at V and 1 base at J, with 13 bases between the two ends. CDR1 is MGHRA, CDR2 YSYEKL, per germline. This CDR3 reads CASSLGGLRNTEAFF. The CDR3 nucleotides read TGCGCCAGCAGCCTGGGGGGCCTGAGGAACACTGAAGCTTTCTTT.

This clone came up a few times. This chain links TRBV15 with TRBJ1-5; D remains ambiguous. V was trimmed by 0 bases and J by 7 bases, leaving 10 bases between them. In germline, CDR1 is LNHNV, CDR2 YYDKDF (reference sequence). The CDR3 sequence is 14 residues long. The DNA for the CDR3 is TGTGCCACCAGCAGAGATTTACAAGGACAGCCCCAGCATTTT. Protein product: CATSRDLQGQPQHF.

This clone has only a few counts. The chain combines TRBV28 with TRBJ1-2; D not certain. V lost 3 bases and J lost 3, with 8 bases in between. This CDR3 comprises 13 residues. Germline values: CDR1 MDHEN, CDR2 SYDVKM. Here the CDR3 reads CASSFRVDYGYTF. The CDR3 DNA reads as TGTGCCAGCAGTTTTAGGGTAGACTATGGCTACACCTTC.

CDR3 in amino acids: CASSLSQGTEAFF. The CDR3 bases are TGTGCCAGCAGTTTATCCCAGGGGACTGAAGCTTTCTTT. The chain employs TRBV27 and TRBJ1-1; weak D call: TRBD1 (6 bases). The CDR3 is 13 residues long. V was cut by 0 bases and J by 5 bases, with 7 bases left in between. The germline V gene encodes CDR1 MNHEY and CDR2 SMNVEV (reference sequence).

This clone was picked up a small number of times. The V call is TRBV28, the J call TRBJ1-2, with no clear D. CDR3 length: 14 amino acids. From germline, CDR1 is MDHEN and CDR2 SYDVKM. CDR3 residues: CAIQEAGVAGGYTF. The DNA of the CDR3 is TGTGCAATTCAGGAGGCAGGCGTTGCTGGTGGCTACACCTTC.

This clone was detected only a few times. V and J are TRBV7-2 and TRBJ2-7; D is possibly TRBD1 or TRBD2 (5 bases each). The length of the CDR3 is 13 residues. V lost 4 bases and J lost 7, with 14 bases in between. CDR1 and CDR2 (germline): SGHTA, FQGNSA. The chain's CDR3 is CASSSGWGLEQYV. The DNA of the CDR3 is TGTGCCAGCAGCTCCGGTTGGGGGTTGGAGCAGTACGTC.

The J gene is TRBJ1-2, the V gene TRBV5-1; TRBD1 might be the D (5 bases). The ends were cut back, 1 base at V and 6 bases at J, with 13 bases in the middle. CDR1 is SGHRS and CDR2 is YFSETQ in the germline V gene. The CDR3 covers 14 residues. CDR3 in DNA: TGCGCCAGCAGCTTGTGGCAGGGAGAGCATGGCTACACCTTC. Translating it yields CASSLWQGEHGYTF.

The rearrangement uses TRBV2 and TRBJ1-5, with D unclear. CDR1 and CDR2 (germline): SNHLY, FYNNEI. CDR3 length equals 11 residues. The V end lost 6 bases, the J end lost 11 bases, and 11 bases lay between the germline ends. CDR3 DNA sequence: TGTGCCAGCAGAAATCAGGCGACCCAGCATTTT. Translation gives CASRNQATQHF.